A few counts support the clone carrying this TCR beta chain. This sample is drawn from a study of T-cell memory formation after mild COVID-19. The CDR3 runs 16 residues. The germline CDR1 and CDR2 sequences are SGHRS and YFSETQ. V shed 0 bases, J shed 1 base, and the junction held 7 bases outside the gene matches. Via MiXCR, TCRdb re-called the 5' RACE reads, giving one row per CDR3 protein. The sample carries about 420,000 distinct CDR3 sequences, more than 20% recorded once. This chain connects TRBV5-1 to TRBJ2-7, with 7 nucleotides matching TRBD2. Specimen: PBMCs or a T cell subset sorted from them (not recorded which). This receptor was identified in an adult woman who had mild COVID-19 (a few samples of this study predate the infection). Cell type and time point are not known. The CDR3 loop reads CASSLARASGSYEQYF. CDR3 DNA sequence: TGCGCCAGCAGCTTGGCACGAGCTAGCGGTTCCTACGAGCAGTACTTC.